This T cell receptor (beta chain) was captured in a study of shared clonotypes between healthy human individuals. Looking at the study overall: Per donor, three plates held CD4 naive cells, three held CD4 memory, two held CD8 naive and one held CD8 memory. Study-level points and caveats: In four donors, around 5% of naive CD4 clonotypes appeared in common.

Worth noting for this clone: The antigen is unknown.

Germline V gene data show CDR1 as MDHEN and CDR2 as SYDVKM. Trimming removed 6 bases from V and 5 bases from J; junction bases left unmatched: 9. This CDR3 has 15 residues. For every subset, genomic DNA was evenly distributed across several immunoSEQ plates. Profiled with immunoSEQ multiplex PCR; TCRdb holds only in-frame clones, not every one. The table shows more than 1,200,000 clones, with approximately 98.5% occurring only once. This receptor was taken from a young man in good health. Sequenced input: naive CD4+ T cells sorted from blood. Indicated subset: CD45RA+ positively selected. The chain couples TRBV28 to TRBJ2-7; the match to TRBD2 covers 11 bases. The CDR3: CASRGSGGGYNEQYF. The CDR3 bases are TGTGCCAGCAGAGGTAGCGGGGGGGGATATAACGAGCAGTACTTC.